Listed below are T cell receptor beta chains from one sample, sequenced in a study of T cell repertoires in cytomegalovirus infection. Antigens of these TCRs are unknown. TCRdb itself ran the reads through MiXCR, one entry per CDR3 protein. Seen here are about 52,000 distinct CDR3 sequences, less than 20% observed once, and the top ten hold roughly 75%. Sequenced material: CD8+ T cells from cultured PBMCs, taken from culture after CMV antigen stimulation. The receptors shown here come from a human donor in good health (CMV status not recorded). Some clones in this sample may be carry-over from other donors' samples. Each CDR3 is given with its conserved first and last residue. D genes are given only for firm matches. Rows give clone size only sometimes, using once, few, many, or a class for an expanded clone.

TRBV27	-	TRBJ1-2	-	TGTGCCAGCAGTCCCTTCCCTCATAGTGGCTACACCTTC	CASSPFPHSGYTF
TRBV6-5	few	TRBJ2-1	TRBD2	TGTGCCAGCAGTTACTCGGGGGGGGAGTACAATGAGCAGTTCTTC	CASSYSGGEYNEQFF
TRBV7-9	few	TRBJ1-2	TRBD1	TGTGCCAGCAGCTTGGGGACAGTGAAGTTGGTTAAGGGCTACACCTTC	CASSLGTVKLVKGYTF
TRBV12-3/TRBV12-4	-	TRBJ1-2	-	TGTGCCAGCAGTTTAGGGCTGATTGATGGCTACACCTTC	CASSLGLIDGYTF
TRBV6-6	-	TRBJ1-5	-	TGTGCCAGCACTCCCTGGGCGGAGGGACAGCCCCAGCATTTT	CASTPWAEGQPQHF
TRBV7-2	-	TRBJ1-2	TRBD1	TGTGCCAGCAGCTTAGTGGACAGGTTCAGGGGCTACACCTTC	CASSLVDRFRGYTF
TRBV7-9	-	TRBJ1-6	TRBD1	TGTGCCAGCAGCCTTAGGACAGGCGGGGATAATTCACCCCTCCACTTT	CASSLRTGGDNSPLHF
TRBV6-1	-	TRBJ2-1	-	TGTGCCAGCAGTGAAGTTTGGACAGCGAGCGAGCAGTTCTTC	CASSEVWTASEQFF
TRBV9	-	TRBJ2-3	-	TGTGCCAGCTCCCAGTTCGGGGGCCGAACAGATACGCAGTATTTT	CASSQFGGRTDTQYF
TRBV7-9	few	TRBJ1-1	TRBD1	TGTGCCAGCAGCCGTGGACAGGGAGCCTATGAAGCTTTCTTT	CASSRGQGAYEAFF
TRBV4-1	few	TRBJ1-1	-	TGCGCCAGCAGCCAAACGAGCATGAACACTGAAGCTTTCTTT	CASSQTSMNTEAFF
TRBV7-6	few	TRBJ2-7	TRBD2	TGTGCCAGCAGCCCCAGCCTAGCGGTCGACTCCTACGAGCAGTACTTC	CASSPSLAVDSYEQYF
TRBV7-2	-	TRBJ1-2	-	TGTGCCAGCAGCCCTACAGGGTATAACTATGGCTACACCTTC	CASSPTGYNYGYTF
TRBV3-1	-	TRBJ1-1	-	TGTGCCAGCAGCCAAGTTAGAGTACGCGGGGCTGGAAACACTGAAGCTTTCTTT	CASSQVRVRGAGNTEAFF
TRBV6-2/TRBV6-3	-	TRBJ2-2	-	TGTGCCAGCAAAGAAAGCCAGAACACCGGGGAGCTGTTTTTT	CASKESQNTGELFF
TRBV19	few	TRBJ1-5	-	TGTGCCAGTGGCGGCTGGGACTCCGCTCCAGGTCAGCCCCAGCATTTT	CASGGWDSAPGQPQHF
TRBV7-8	-	TRBJ1-6	-	TGTGCCAGCAGCTTAGACCGGGGGGGCTCTAATTCACCCCTCCACTTT	CASSLDRGGSNSPLHF
TRBV7-6	few	TRBJ2-7	TRBD1	TGTGCCAGCAGCTTAGGACAGGGGAACTACGAGCAGTACTTC	CASSLGQGNYEQYF
TRBV20-1	few	TRBJ2-1	-	TGCAGTGCTAGAAGTGTGTGGGATTACAATGAGCAGTTCTTC	CSARSVWDYNEQFF
TRBV7-2	few	TRBJ1-2	TRBD1	TGTGCCAGCAGCTTCGGGACAGGGGGAGTTTCGGTAGGGGGCTACACCTTC	CASSFGTGGVSVGGYTF
TRBV11-2	-	TRBJ2-7	TRBD1	TGTGCCAGCAGCCACACAGGGGGTTGGAGATACGAGCAGTACTTC	CASSHTGGWRYEQYF
TRBV6-1	few	TRBJ2-7	-	TGTGCCAGCATACAGGGAGATTACGAGCAGTACTTC	CASIQGDYEQYF
TRBV6-2/TRBV6-3	-	TRBJ2-1	-	TGTGCCAGCAGTTACGGAGAGGATGAGCAGTTCTTC	CASSYGEDEQFF
TRBV6-2/TRBV6-3	-	TRBJ2-7	-	TGTGCCAGCAGTTACGGTAGGGAGCAGTACTTC	CASSYGREQYF
TRBV19	-	TRBJ2-1	-	TGTGCCAGTTCCCCCCCCGGGATGAGCTCCTACAATGAGCAGTTCTTC	CASSPPGMSSYNEQFF
TRBV12-3/TRBV12-4	many	TRBJ2-7	-	TGTGCCAGCTCGGACGGAAACTCGTTGGACGAGCAGTACTTC	CASSDGNSLDEQYF
TRBV27	few	TRBJ2-7	-	TGTGCCAGCAGTTTTAGTGGGGAACGAGAGCAGTACTTC	CASSFSGEREQYF
TRBV6-2/TRBV6-3	-	TRBJ1-2	TRBD1	TGTGCCAGCAGTTACCTACAGGGGAGTCACTATGGCTACACCTTC	CASSYLQGSHYGYTF
TRBV2	few	TRBJ1-3	-	TGTGCCAGCAGTAAAAGGGGGGGCTCTGGAAACACCATATATTTT	CASSKRGGSGNTIYF
TRBV11-2	-	TRBJ2-6	TRBD1	TGTGCCAGCAGCCAGGGACAGCCAAGATCCTCTGGGGCCAACGTCCTGACTTTC	CASSQGQPRSSGANVLTF
TRBV6-5	-	TRBJ1-5	-	TGTGCCAGCAGTTACTCAGAGAGCAATCAGCCCCAGCATTTT	CASSYSESNQPQHF
TRBV6-6	-	TRBJ2-7	-	TGTGCCAGCAACGCGGCTACCTACGAGCAGTACTTC	CASNAATYEQYF
TRBV27	-	TRBJ2-1	-	TGTGCCAGCCGGAGGGGGGGGGCCATCAATGAGCAGTTCTTC	CASRRGGAINEQFF
TRBV10-2	once	TRBJ1-4	-	TGCGCCAGCAGTGAGTCGAACAGGCAGAATGAAAAACTGTTTTTT	CASSESNRQNEKLFF
TRBV19	few	TRBJ2-7	-	TGTGCCAGTAGCGGGGGACAGTCCTACGAGCAGTACTTC	CASSGGQSYEQYF
TRBV5-4	-	TRBJ2-4	TRBD1	TGTGCCAGCAGCCCCTGGGACAGGGGGATAGCCAAAAACATTCAGTACTTC	CASSPWDRGIAKNIQYF
TRBV6-6	-	TRBJ1-5	-	TGTGCCAGCAGTTACGGGGCAAGCAATCAGCCCCAGCATTTT	CASSYGASNQPQHF
TRBV27	-	TRBJ1-2	-	TGTGCCAGCAGCCGGGGCGCTCTACGGGGCTACACCTTC	CASSRGALRGYTF
TRBV7-8	-	TRBJ1-5	-	TGTGCCAGCAGCTCCTGGAGCCCCGCTGCCCATCAGCCCCAGCATTTT	CASSSWSPAAHQPQHF
TRBV7-9	-	TRBJ2-3	-	TGTGCCAGCAGCTTAGTAAACGCTAGACCTAGCACAGATACGCAGTATTTT	CASSLVNARPSTDTQYF
TRBV7-8	few	TRBJ2-7	-	TGTGCCAGCAGCTTAACGGAGGGGTGGGGTAACGAGCAGTACTTC	CASSLTEGWGNEQYF
TRBV12-3/TRBV12-4	few	TRBJ2-3	TRBD1	TGTGCCAGCAGCCCACCCCCGACAGGGGTCACAGATACGCAGTATTTT	CASSPPPTGVTDTQYF
TRBV7-2	-	TRBJ2-7	TRBD1	TGTGCCAGCAGCCTTCGGGACAGGCTCTACGAGCAGTACTTC	CASSLRDRLYEQYF
TRBV7-2	-	TRBJ1-4	-	TGTGCCAGCAGCTCGACACTTAATGAAAAACTGTTTTTT	CASSSTLNEKLFF
TRBV27	-	TRBJ1-6	-	TGTGCCAGCAGTTTGGGGGGGGTTAATTCACCCCTCCACTTT	CASSLGGVNSPLHF
TRBV6-6	-	TRBJ2-1	TRBD1	TGTGCCAGCAGTTACTCTTGGACAGGGGAAGCTGAGCAGTTCTTC	CASSYSWTGEAEQFF
TRBV12-5	few	TRBJ2-3	TRBD2	TGTGCTAGTGGTCCGCCTAGCGGGGGGGCAGTCCCAGATACGCAGTATTTT	CASGPPSGGAVPDTQYF
TRBV4-1	-	TRBJ2-3	-	TGCGCCAGCAGCCAAAGGAACAGCTTCACAGATACGCAGTATTTT	CASSQRNSFTDTQYF
TRBV10-3	few	TRBJ1-3	-	TGTGCCATCAGTGAGTTGCCGGGATTCTCTGTAAACACCATATATTTT	CAISELPGFSVNTIYF
TRBV28	few	TRBJ2-3	-	TGTGCCAGCAGCCTCCAATCCCGCACAGATACGCAGTATTTT	CASSLQSRTDTQYF
TRBV7-9	few	TRBJ1-1	-	TGTGCCAGCAGTCAACCTCCTCCGGGGAAGGGTACTGAAGCTTTCTTT	CASSQPPPGKGTEAFF
TRBV4-1	-	TRBJ1-1	TRBD1	TGCGCCAGCACCCAAGTCCCCCCCCCAGGGGGCACTGAAGCTTTCTTT	CASTQVPPPGGTEAFF
TRBV5-5	-	TRBJ1-5	-	TGTGCCAGCAGCTTAATAGCCAGCTATAGCAATCAGCCCCAGCATTTT	CASSLIASYSNQPQHF
TRBV6-2/TRBV6-3	-	TRBJ1-1	-	TGTGCCAGCCTTTTACTTAAGGGTATGAACACTGAAGCTTTCTTT	CASLLLKGMNTEAFF
TRBV7-8	few	TRBJ2-7	TRBD2	TGTGCCAGCAGCTTGATAGCGGGGGGTACCTACGAGCAGTACTTC	CASSLIAGGTYEQYF